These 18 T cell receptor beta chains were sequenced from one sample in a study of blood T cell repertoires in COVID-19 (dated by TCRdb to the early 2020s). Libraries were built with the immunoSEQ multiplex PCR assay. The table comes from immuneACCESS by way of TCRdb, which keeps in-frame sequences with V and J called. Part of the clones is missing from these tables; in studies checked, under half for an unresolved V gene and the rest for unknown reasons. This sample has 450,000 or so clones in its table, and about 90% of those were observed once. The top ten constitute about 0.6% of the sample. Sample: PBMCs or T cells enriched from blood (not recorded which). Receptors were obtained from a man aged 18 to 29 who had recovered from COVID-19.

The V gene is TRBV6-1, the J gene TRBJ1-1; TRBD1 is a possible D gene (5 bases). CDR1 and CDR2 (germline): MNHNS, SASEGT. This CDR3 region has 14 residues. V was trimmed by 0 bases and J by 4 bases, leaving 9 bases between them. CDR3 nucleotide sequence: TGTGCCAGCAGTGAAGCAGGGGCAAGCACTGAAGCTTTCTTT. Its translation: CASSEAGASTEAFF.

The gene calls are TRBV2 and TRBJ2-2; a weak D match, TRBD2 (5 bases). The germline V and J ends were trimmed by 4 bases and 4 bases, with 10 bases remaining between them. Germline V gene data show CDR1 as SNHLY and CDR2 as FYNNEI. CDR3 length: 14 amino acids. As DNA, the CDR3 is TGTGCCAGCAGTGGGAGGCTAGCCACCGGGGAGCTGTTTTTT. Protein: CASSGRLATGELFF.

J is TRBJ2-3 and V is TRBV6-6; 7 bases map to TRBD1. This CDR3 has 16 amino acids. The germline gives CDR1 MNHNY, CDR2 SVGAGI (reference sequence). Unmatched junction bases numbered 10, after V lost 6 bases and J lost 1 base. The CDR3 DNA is TGTGCCAGCAGCCCTGAAAGGGGGCTTGGCACAGATACGCAGTATTTT. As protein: CASSPERGLGTDTQYF.

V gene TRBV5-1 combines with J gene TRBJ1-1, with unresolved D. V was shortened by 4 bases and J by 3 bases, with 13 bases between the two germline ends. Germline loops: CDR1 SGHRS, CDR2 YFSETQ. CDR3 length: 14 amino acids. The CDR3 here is CASSPWAGDTEAFF. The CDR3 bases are TGCGCCAGCAGCCCCTGGGCCGGGGACACTGAAGCTTTCTTT.

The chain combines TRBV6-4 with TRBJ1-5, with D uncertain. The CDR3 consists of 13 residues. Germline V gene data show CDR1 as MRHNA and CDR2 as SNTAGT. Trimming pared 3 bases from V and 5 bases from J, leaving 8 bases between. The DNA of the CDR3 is TGTGCCAGCAGTGAGAGCACTCATCAGCCCCAGCATTTT. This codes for CASSESTHQPQHF.

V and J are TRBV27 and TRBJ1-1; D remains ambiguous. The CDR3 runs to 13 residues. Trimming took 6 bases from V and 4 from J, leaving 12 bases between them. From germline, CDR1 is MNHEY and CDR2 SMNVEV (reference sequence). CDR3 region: CASRTAEGTEAFF. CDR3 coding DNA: TGTGCCAGCAGAACAGCCGAGGGCACTGAAGCTTTCTTT.

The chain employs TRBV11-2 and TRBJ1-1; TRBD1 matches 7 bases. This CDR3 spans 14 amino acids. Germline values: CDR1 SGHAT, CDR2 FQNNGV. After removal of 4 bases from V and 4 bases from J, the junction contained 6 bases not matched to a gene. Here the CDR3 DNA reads TGTGCCAGCAGCTCGTCTGACAGGGTCACTGAAGCTTTCTTT. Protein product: CASSSSDRVTEAFF.

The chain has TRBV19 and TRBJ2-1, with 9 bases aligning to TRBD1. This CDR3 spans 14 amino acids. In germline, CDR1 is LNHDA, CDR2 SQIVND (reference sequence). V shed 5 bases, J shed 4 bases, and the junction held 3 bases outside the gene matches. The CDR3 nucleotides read TGTGCCAGTAGTGCCGGGACAGGGTACAATGAGCAGTTCTTC. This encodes CASSAGTGYNEQFF.

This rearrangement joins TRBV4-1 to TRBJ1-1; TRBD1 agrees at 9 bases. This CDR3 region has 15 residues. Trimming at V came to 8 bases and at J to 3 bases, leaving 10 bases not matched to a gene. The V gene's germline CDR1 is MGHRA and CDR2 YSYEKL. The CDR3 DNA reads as TGCGCCAGCCAAAAGGGACAGGGTTGGGACACTGAAGCTTTCTTT. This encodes CASQKGQGWDTEAFF.

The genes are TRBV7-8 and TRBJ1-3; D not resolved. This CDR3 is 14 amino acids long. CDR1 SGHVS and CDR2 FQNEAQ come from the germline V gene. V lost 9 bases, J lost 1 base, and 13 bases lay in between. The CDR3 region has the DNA TGTGCCAGTCGGCGCCGAGGATCTGGAAACACCATATATTTT. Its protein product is CASRRRGSGNTIYF.

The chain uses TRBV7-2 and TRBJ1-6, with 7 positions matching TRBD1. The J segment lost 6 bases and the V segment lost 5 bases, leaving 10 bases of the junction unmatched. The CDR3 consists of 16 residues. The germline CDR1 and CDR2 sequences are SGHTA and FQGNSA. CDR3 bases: TGTGCCAGCAGCCGGACAGGTACAAAGGCTAATTCACCCCTCCACTTT. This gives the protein CASSRTGTKANSPLHF.

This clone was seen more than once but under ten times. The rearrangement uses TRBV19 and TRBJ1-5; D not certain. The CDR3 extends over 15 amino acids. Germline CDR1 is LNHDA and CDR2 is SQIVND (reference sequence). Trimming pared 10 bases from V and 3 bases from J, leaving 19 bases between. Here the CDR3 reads CATRSAAGVNQPQHF. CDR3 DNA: TGTGCCACCCGGTCCGCTGCGGGTGTCAATCAGCCCCAGCATTTT.

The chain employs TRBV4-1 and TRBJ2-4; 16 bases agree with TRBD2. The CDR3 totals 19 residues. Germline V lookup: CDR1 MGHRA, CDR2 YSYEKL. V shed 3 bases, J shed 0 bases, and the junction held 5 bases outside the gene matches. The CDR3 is CASSQGLAGGYLAKNIQYF. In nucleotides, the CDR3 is TGCGCCAGCAGCCAGGGACTAGCGGGAGGGTATCTAGCCAAAAACATTCAGTACTTC.

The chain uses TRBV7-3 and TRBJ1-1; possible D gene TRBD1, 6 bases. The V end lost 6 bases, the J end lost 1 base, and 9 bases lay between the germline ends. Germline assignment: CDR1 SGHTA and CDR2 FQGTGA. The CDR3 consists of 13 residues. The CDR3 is CASRKGGNTEAFF. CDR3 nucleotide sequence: TGTGCCAGCAGAAAAGGGGGGAACACTGAAGCTTTCTTT.

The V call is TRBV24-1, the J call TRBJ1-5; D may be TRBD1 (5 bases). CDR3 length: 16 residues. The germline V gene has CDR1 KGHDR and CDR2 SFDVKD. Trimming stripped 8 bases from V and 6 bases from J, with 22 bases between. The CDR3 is CATIPGEGRFAQPQHF. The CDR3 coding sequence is TGTGCCACCATCCCCGGGGAGGGGAGATTCGCTCAGCCCCAGCATTTT.

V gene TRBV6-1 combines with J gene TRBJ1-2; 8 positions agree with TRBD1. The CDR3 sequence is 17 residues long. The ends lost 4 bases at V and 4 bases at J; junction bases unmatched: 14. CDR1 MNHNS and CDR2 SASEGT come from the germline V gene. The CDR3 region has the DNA TGTGCCAGCAGTGGGCAGGGGGCAGTAGGAGGTGTCTATGGCTACACCTTC. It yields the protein CASSGQGAVGGVYGYTF.

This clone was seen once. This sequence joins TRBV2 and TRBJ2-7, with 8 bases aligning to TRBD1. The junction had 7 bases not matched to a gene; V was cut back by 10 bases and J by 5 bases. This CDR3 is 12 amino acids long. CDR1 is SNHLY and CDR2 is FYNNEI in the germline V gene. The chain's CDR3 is CAIGDRFHEQYF. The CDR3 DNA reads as TGTGCCATCGGGGACAGGTTCCACGAGCAGTACTTC.

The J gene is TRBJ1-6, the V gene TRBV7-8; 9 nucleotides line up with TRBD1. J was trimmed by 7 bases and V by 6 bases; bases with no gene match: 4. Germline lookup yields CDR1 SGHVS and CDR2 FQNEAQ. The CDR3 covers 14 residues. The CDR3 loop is CASRTGTGNSPLHF. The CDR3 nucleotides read TGTGCCAGCAGGACCGGGACAGGGAATTCACCCCTCCACTTT.